This TCR beta chain was sequenced during a study of cytomegalovirus exposure and HLA in healthy donors. Use of 60 Vbeta and 13 Jbeta primers characterized the PCR. Libraries were prepared by immunoSEQ multiplex PCR; TCRdb keeps only in-frame clonotypes and omits some of them. The data hold roughly 120,000 clones, with about 80% observed a single time. The CDR3 covers 13 residues. Per germline, CDR1 MNHEY and CDR2 SMNVEV (reference sequence). Trimming took 7 bases from V and 2 from J, leaving 12 bases between them. This chain links TRBV27 with TRBJ2-7, with TRBD2 as a possible D gene (6 bases). The source is a man aged 25 to 45 in good health and CMV-seronegative. Source material: PBMCs. CDR3 in DNA: TGTGCCAGCAAAGGGACTTTCACCTACGAGCAGTACTTC. Its translation is CASKGTFTYEQYF.